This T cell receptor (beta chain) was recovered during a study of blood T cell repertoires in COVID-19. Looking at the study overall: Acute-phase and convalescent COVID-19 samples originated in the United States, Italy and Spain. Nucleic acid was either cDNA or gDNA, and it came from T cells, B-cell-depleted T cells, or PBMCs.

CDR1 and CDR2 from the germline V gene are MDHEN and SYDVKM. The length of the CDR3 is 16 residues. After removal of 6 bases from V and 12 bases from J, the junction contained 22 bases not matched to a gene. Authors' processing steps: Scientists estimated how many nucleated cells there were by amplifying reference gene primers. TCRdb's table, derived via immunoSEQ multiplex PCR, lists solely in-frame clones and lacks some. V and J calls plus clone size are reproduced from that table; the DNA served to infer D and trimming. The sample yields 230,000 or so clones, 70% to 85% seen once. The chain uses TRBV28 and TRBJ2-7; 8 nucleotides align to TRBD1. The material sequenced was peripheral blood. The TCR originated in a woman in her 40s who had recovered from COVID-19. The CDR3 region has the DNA TGTGCCAGCAGACGAAAACCGGGACAGGCGGGATTTTTGCGGTACTTC. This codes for CASRRKPGQAGFLRYF.